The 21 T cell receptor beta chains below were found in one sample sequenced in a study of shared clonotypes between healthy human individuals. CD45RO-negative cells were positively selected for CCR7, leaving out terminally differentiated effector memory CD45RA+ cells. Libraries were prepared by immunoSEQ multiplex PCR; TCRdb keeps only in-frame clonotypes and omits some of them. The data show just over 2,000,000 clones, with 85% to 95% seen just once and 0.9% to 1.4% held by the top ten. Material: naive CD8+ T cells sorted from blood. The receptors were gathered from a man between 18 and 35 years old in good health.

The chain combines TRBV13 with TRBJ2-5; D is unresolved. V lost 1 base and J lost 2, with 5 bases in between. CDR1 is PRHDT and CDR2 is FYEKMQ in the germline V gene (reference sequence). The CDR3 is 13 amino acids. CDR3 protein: CASSLVEQETQYF. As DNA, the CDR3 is TGTGCCAGCAGCTTAGTGGAACAAGAGACCCAGTACTTC.

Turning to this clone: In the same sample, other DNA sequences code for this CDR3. For the CDR3, the DNA is TGCGCCAGCAGCCAGGGACCTTCTAACTATGGCTACACCTTC. Its translation is CASSQGPSNYGYTF. The chain links TRBV4-1 to TRBJ1-2; TRBD1 might be the D (5 bases). With 3 bases removed from V and 0 bases from J, the gap between germline ends came to 8 bases. CDR1 is MGHRA and CDR2 is YSYEKL in the germline V gene. CDR3 length: 14 residues.

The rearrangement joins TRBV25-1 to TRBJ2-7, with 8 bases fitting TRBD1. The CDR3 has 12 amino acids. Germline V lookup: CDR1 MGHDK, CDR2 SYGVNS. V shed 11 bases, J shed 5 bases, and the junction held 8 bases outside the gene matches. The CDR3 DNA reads TGTGCCTCGGGACAGGAAGGTCACGAGCAGTACTTC. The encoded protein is CASGQEGHEQYF.

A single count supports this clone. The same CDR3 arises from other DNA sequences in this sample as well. The CDR3 is CASSDSGTGDEQYF. CDR3 DNA sequence: TGCGCCAGCAGTGATTCCGGGACAGGGGACGAGCAGTACTTC. This chain uses TRBV10-1 with TRBJ2-7; 10 bases line up with TRBD1. Germline-derived CDR1 and CDR2 are WNHNN and SYGVQD (reference sequence). V lost 3 bases to trimming and J lost 5 bases; unmatched junction nucleotides: 4. The CDR3 length is 14 residues.

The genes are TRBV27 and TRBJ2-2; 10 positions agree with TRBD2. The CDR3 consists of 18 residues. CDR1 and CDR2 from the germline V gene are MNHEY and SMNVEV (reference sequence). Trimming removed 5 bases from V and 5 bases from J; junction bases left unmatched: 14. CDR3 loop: CASSPLAGAFIGTGELFF. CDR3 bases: TGTGCCAGCAGTCCTCTAGCGGGGGCCTTCATAGGGACCGGGGAGCTGTTTTTT.

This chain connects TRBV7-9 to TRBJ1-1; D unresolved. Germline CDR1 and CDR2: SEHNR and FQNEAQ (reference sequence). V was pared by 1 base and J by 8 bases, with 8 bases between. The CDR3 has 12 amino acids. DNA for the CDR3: TGTGCCAGCAGCTTAGATCCTGACGAAGCTTTCTTT. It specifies CASSLDPDEAFF.

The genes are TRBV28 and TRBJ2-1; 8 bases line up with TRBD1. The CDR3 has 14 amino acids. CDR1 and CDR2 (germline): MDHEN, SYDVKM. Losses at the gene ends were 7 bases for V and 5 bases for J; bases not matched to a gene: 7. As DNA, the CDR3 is TGTGCCAGCACCCCGACAGGGGATGACAATGAGCAGTTCTTC. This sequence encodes CASTPTGDDNEQFF. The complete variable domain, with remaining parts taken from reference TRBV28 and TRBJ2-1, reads DVKVTQSSRYLVKRTGEKVFLECVQDMDHENMFWYRQDPGLGLRLIYFSYDVKMKEKGDIPEGYSVSREKKERFSLILESASTNQTSMYLCASTPTGDDNEQFFGPGTRLTVL.

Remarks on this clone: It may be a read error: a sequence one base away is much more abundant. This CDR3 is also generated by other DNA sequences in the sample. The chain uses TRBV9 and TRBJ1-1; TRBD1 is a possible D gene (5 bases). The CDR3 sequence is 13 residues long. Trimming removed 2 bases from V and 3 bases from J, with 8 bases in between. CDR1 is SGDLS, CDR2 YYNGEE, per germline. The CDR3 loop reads CASSVGGDTEAFF. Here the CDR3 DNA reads TGTGCCAGCAGCGTTGGGGGGGACACTGAAGCTTTCTTT.

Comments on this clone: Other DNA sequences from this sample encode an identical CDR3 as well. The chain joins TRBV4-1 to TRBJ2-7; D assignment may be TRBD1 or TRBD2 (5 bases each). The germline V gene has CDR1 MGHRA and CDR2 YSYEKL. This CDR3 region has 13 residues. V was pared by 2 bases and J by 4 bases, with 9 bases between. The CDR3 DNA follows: TGCGCCAGCAGCCAACCGGGACGGTACGAGCAGTACTTC. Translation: CASSQPGRYEQYF.

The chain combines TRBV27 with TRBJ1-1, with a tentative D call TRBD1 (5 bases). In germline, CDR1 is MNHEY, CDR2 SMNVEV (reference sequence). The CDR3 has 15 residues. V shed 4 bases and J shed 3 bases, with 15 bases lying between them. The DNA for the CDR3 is TGTGCCAGCAGTTCTGATCCGGGACTTTACACTGAAGCTTTCTTT. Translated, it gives CASSSDPGLYTEAFF.

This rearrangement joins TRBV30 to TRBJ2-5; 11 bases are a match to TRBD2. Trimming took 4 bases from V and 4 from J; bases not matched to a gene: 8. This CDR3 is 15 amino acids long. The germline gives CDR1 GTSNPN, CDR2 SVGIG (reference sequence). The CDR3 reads CAWTVASGGTETQYF. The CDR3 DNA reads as TGTGCCTGGACCGTCGCTAGCGGGGGGACAGAGACCCAGTACTTC.

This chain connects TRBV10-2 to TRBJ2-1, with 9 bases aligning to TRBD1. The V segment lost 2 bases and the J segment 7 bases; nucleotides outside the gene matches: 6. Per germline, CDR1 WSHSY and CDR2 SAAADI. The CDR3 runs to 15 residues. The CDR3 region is CASSEMTGGWNEQFF. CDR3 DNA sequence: TGCGCCAGCAGTGAGATGACAGGGGGATGGAATGAGCAGTTCTTC.

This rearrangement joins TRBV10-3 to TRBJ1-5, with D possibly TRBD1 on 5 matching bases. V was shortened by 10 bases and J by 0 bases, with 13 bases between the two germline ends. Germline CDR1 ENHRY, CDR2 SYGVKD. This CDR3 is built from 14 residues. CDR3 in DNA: TGTGCCACTGAGTCAGGGAATAGCAATCAGCCCCAGCATTTT. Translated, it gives CATESGNSNQPQHF.

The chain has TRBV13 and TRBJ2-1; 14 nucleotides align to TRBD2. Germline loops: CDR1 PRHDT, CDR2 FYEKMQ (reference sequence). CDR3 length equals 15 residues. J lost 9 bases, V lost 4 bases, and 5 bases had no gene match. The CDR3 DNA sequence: TGTGCCAGCAGCTCGGGACTAGCGGGAGCGGGTGAGCAGTTCTTC. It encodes CASSSGLAGAGEQFF. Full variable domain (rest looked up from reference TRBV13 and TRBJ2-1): AAGVIQSPRHLIKEKRETATLKCYPIPRHDTVYWYQQGPGQDPQFLISFYEKMQSDKGSIPDRFSAQQFSDYHSELNMSSLELGDSALYFCASSSGLAGAGEQFFGPGTRLTVL.

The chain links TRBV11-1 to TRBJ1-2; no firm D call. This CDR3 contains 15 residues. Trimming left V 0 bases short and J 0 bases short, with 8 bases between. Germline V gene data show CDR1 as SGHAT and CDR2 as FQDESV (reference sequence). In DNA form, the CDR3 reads TGTGCCAGCAGCTTAGCGCCGGAGACTAACTATGGCTACACCTTC. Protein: CASSLAPETNYGYTF.

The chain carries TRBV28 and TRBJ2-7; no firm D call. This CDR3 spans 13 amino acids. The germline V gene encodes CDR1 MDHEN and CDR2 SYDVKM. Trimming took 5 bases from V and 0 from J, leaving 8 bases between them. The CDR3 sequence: CASSNIGSYEQYF. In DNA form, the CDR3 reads TGTGCCAGCAGTAACATCGGCTCCTACGAGCAGTACTTC.

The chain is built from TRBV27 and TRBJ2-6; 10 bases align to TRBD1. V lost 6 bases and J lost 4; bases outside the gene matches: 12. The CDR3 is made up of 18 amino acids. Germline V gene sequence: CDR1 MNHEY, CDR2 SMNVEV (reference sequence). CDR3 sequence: CASRSFPGQGRGANVLTF. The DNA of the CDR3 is TGTGCCAGCAGATCCTTCCCGGGACAGGGGAGAGGGGCCAACGTCCTGACTTTC.

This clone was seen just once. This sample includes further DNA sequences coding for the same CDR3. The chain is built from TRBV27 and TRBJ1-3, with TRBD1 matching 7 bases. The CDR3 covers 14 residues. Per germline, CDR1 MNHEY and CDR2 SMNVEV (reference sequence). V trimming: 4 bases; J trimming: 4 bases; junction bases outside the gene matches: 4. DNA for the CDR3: TGTGCCAGCAGTTCTACAGGGGCCGGAAACACCATATATTTT. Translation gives CASSSTGAGNTIYF.

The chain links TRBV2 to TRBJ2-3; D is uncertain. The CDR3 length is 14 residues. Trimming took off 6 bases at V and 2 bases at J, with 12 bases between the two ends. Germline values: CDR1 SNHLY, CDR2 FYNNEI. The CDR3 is CASRMDSNTDTQYF. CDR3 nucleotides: TGTGCCAGCAGGATGGATAGCAACACAGATACGCAGTATTTT.

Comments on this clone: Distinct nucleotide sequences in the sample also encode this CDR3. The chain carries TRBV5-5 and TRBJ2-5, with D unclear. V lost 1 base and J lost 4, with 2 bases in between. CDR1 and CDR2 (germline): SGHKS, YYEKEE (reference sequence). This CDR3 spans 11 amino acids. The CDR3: CASSLLETQYF. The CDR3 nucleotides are TGTGCCAGCAGCTTGTTAGAGACCCAGTACTTC.

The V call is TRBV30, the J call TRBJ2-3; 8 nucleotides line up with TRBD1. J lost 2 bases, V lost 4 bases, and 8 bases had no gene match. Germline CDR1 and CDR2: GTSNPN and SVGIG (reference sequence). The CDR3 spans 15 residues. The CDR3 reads CAWTQDRDNTDTQYF. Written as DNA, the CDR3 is TGTGCCTGGACCCAGGACAGGGACAACACAGATACGCAGTATTTT.